A selection of T cell receptor beta chains follows, all from one sample in a study of control samples from healthy donors and cancer patients. Repertoires were generated with immunoSEQ multiplex PCR, while TCRdb's copy carries only in-frame clones and drops some. The sample has 65,000 to 90,000 clones; 89% are singletons. The sample taken for sequencing was PBMCs. These receptors were taken from a woman aged 45 to 65 with colorectal cancer. The CDR3 runs from the conserved cysteine through the conserved F or W.

j_call | cdr3_length | v_call | cdr3_aa
TRBJ1-5 | 14 | TRBV7-2 | CASRGTGANQPQHF
TRBJ2-2 | 16 | TRBV5-8 | CASSLGPTSGTGELFF
TRBJ1-2 | 16 | TRBV28 | CASSSGWEEGRHGYTF
TRBJ2-5 | 16 | TRBV4-3 | CASSQEGHPTQETQYF
TRBJ2-5 | 13 | TRBV19 | CASSIRHQETQYF
TRBJ2-2 | 15 | TRBV10-1 | CASSVGTGSTGELFF
TRBJ1-6 | 19 | TRBV6-6 | CASSLGTGGSWAYNSPLHF
TRBJ2-3 | 14 | TRBV5-4 | CASSLFAGRDTQYF
TRBJ1-6 | 15 | TRBV6-5 | CASSYSGTGGSPLHF
TRBJ2-1 | 15 | TRBV7-6 | CASSLRDILGDEQFF
TRBJ1-2 | 13 | TRBV19 | CASTGQLNYGYTF
TRBJ2-2 | 16 | TRBV5-4 | CASSPPPGQGKKELFF
TRBJ1-5 | 17 | TRBV9 | CASSVGSGFPSNQPQHF
TRBJ2-4 | 15 | TRBV7-3 | CASSSGQGAENIQYF
TRBJ1-5 | 15 | TRBV5-8 | CASTTGADSNQPQHF
TRBJ2-5 | 12 | TRBV6-2/TRBV6-3 | CASSYRERTQYF
TRBJ1-2 | 15 | TRBV19 | CASSSRDENNYGYTF
TRBJ2-3 | 14 | TRBV19 | CASSIAGGQDTQYF
TRBJ1-2 | 12 | TRBV20-1 | CSASDQGYGYTF
TRBJ1-2 | 15 | TRBV10-3 | CAISEGPRQSYGYTF
TRBJ1-2 | 16 | TRBV14 | CASSQDFGKRDYGYTF
TRBJ1-2 | 13 | TRBV6-5 | CASSYGRGYGYTF
TRBJ1-1 | 14 | TRBV7-2 | CASSLNVMNTEAFF
TRBJ1-1 | 15 | TRBV5-1 | CASREGSEMNTEAFF
TRBJ1-1 | 14 | TRBV28 | CASIVVAGITEAFF
TRBJ1-2 | 14 | TRBV6-2/TRBV6-3 | CASGQSLYYYGYTF
TRBJ1-4 | 16 | TRBV14 | CASSPASDRVSEKLFF
TRBJ1-1 | 13 | TRBV12-3/TRBV12-4 | CASSLFTNTEAFF
TRBJ1-6 | 16 | TRBV6-5 | CASSLSRTVTNSPLHF